The source of this T cell receptor (beta chain) is a study of healthy donors' naive CD4 and CD8 T cells. Points on this clonotype: Its matching antigen is unknown.

TCR libraries were built from about 520 ng of total RNA by linear amplification. TCRdb re-analysed the reads in MiXCR, keeping a single row per CDR3 protein. The sample records approximately 180,000 distinct CDR3 sequences, under 85% being singletons. Findings and caveats of the study: Possible naive T cell homeostatic proliferation bias remained unaddressed. Chains were not paired, since alpha and beta were sequenced in bulk. Most V and J genes were reportedly biased between naive CD4+ and CD8+ cells.

The length of the CDR3 is 16 residues. Germline CDR1 reads MNHEY; CDR2 reads SVGAGI. The V end was cut by 0 bases, the J end by 5 bases, with 17 bases between. The V call is TRBV6-5, the J call TRBJ2-7; possible D gene TRBD1, 5 bases. The receptor was derived from a pool of human donors in good health; the sample pools cells from several healthy donors. Input material: naive CD4+ and CD8+ T cells sorted from blood, pooled from several donors. Here the CDR3 reads CASSYSKVQGGHEQYF. CDR3 in DNA: TGTGCCAGCAGTTACTCGAAGGTCCAGGGTGGACACGAGCAGTACTTC.